The TCR beta chain described here comes from a study of PD-L1 blockade in urothelial cancer. Overall study context: Among blood samples, the median T cell count was approximately 140,000. Study results and caveats: Durable-benefit patients expanded tumor-associated blood clones more at 3 weeks.

The V gene's germline CDR1 is SEHNR and CDR2 FQNEAQ (reference sequence). Trimming cost V 4 bases and J 3 bases; bases outside gene matches: 11. The CDR3 runs 16 residues. The table came from immunoSEQ multiplex PCR; TCRdb's copy has only in-frame clones and leaves some out. This table has tens of thousands of clones, around 80% appearing once. About this clone itself: Antigen specificity is unknown.

The sequence was obtained from a man aged 65 to 79 with urothelial cancer. The material sequenced was PBMCs, taken around atezolizumab (anti-PD-L1) treatment. The chain is built from TRBV7-9 and TRBJ2-7, with TRBD2 identical over 8 bases. The CDR3 is CASSSWALRGGYEQYF. For the CDR3, the DNA is TGTGCCAGCAGCTCCTGGGCCCTTCGGGGGGGCTACGAGCAGTACTTC. Full variable domain (rest looked up from reference TRBV7-9 and TRBJ2-7): DTGVSQNPRHKITKRGQNVTFRCDPISEHNRLYWYRQTLGQGPEFLTYFQNEAQLEKSRLLSDRFSAERPKGSFSTLEIQRTEQGDSAMYLCASSSWALRGGYEQYFGPGTRLTVT.